This T cell receptor (beta chain) was documented in a study of shared clonotypes between healthy human individuals. In the study overall: The people who gave samples were a couple of women and three men aged 18 to 49.

As regards this clone: Its antigen is currently unknown.

V was clipped by 5 bases and J by 5 bases, with 24 bases between them. Germline CDR1 LNHDA, CDR2 SQIVND (reference sequence). The CDR3 has 17 amino acids. Sequenced by immunoSEQ multiplex PCR; TCRdb stores in-frame clones only, minus some. Altogether over 2 million clones are present, 80% to 95% being singletons, with the ten largest covering about 0.41%. There were only Caucasian adults among the donors, and all lived in Nashville, Tennessee. The study, taken as a whole, reports: Memory subsets generally showed lower estimated richness than naive subsets. Clonotypes that were shared across a few donors made up approximately 5% of naive CD4 clonotypes.

Sequenced input: naive CD4+ T cells from PBMCs. Specified subset: CD45RA+ positively selected. This rearrangement joins TRBV19 to TRBJ2-5; possibly TRBD1 for D (6 bases). The sequence was collected from a man between 18 and 29 years old in good health. Some clones in this sample may be carry-over from other donors' samples. CDR3: CASSPTWQGMRWETQYF. The DNA for the CDR3 is TGTGCCAGTAGTCCCACCTGGCAGGGGATGCGGTGGGAGACCCAGTACTTC.